Shown below are 16 T cell receptor beta chains from a single sample sequenced in a study of blood T cell repertoires in COVID-19. The protocol was immunoSEQ multiplex PCR, while the TCRdb copy is restricted to in-frame clones and leaves out a portion. The data hold roughly 150,000 clones, with about 80% observed a single time. Sequences were obtained from peripheral blood. The receptors were sampled from a woman older than 75 with acute or convalescent COVID-19.

Only one count was recorded for this clone. The chain links TRBV20-1 to TRBJ1-4; unclear D gene. Per the germline V gene, CDR1 is DFQATT and CDR2 is SNEGSKA (reference sequence). The V gene lost 5 bases and the J gene lost 14 bases, with 12 bases spanning the gap. This CDR3 spans 10 amino acids. The CDR3 sequence is CSAARVRLFF. The CDR3 DNA follows: TGCAGTGCTGCGAGAGTCAGGCTGTTTTTT.

Only a few counts were recorded for this clone. The chain is built from TRBV19 and TRBJ1-1, with TRBD1 matching 10 bases. The junction had 10 bases not matched to a gene; V was cut back by 6 bases and J by 6 bases. The germline V gene has CDR1 LNHDA and CDR2 SQIVND (reference sequence). This CDR3 is built from 15 residues. CDR3 DNA: TGTGCCAGTAGGGAAGCCGGGACAGGGGTTTCTGAAGCTTTCTTT. Translated: CASREAGTGVSEAFF.

This chain connects TRBV6-5 to TRBJ1-4; D gene unclear. The ends were cut back, 10 bases at V and 5 bases at J, with 5 bases in the middle. The CDR3 contains 10 residues. Germline loops: CDR1 MNHEY, CDR2 SVGAGI. The CDR3 DNA reads as TGTGCCATTTCGAATGAAAAACTGTTTTTT. Translating gives CAISNEKLFF.

The rearrangement links TRBV18 to TRBJ2-3, with TRBD2 identical over 9 bases. This CDR3 is built from 15 residues. V dropped 3 bases and J dropped 4; count of bases not matched to a gene: 5. Germline assignment: CDR1 KGHSH and CDR2 LQKENI. The CDR3 here is CASSPLREGADTQYF. The CDR3 DNA reads as TGTGCCAGCTCACCTTTGCGGGAGGGCGCAGATACGCAGTATTTT.

The V call is TRBV19, the J call TRBJ1-4; weak D call: TRBD1 (5 bases). Germline loops: CDR1 LNHDA, CDR2 SQIVND (reference sequence). V was clipped by 1 base and J by 1 base, with 7 bases between them. The CDR3 has 15 residues. The CDR3 coding sequence is TGTGCCAGTAGTATAGGGGGGGGAACTAATGAAAAACTGTTTTTT. Translation gives CASSIGGGTNEKLFF. The full variable domain, rest sourced from reference TRBV19 and TRBJ1-4, is DGGITQSPKYLFRKEGQNVTLSCEQNLNHDAMYWYRQDPGQGLRLIYYSQIVNDFQKGDIAEGYSVSREKKESFPLTVTSAQKNPTAFYLCASSIGGGTNEKLFFGSGTQLSVL.

The J gene is TRBJ2-7, the V gene TRBV30; D call uncertain. CDR3 length: 12 residues. V lost 0 bases, J lost 3 bases, and 6 bases lay in between. Germline CDR1 and CDR2: GTSNPN and SVGIG (reference sequence). The CDR3 DNA reads as TGTGCCTGGAGTGTACGCAGCTACGAGCAGTACTTC. Its translation: CAWSVRSYEQYF.

The chain couples TRBV28 to TRBJ1-2; 7 bases match TRBD1. The CDR3 contains 15 residues. Trimming removed 7 bases from V and 0 bases from J; junction bases left unmatched: 8. Germline CDR1 MDHEN, CDR2 SYDVKM. The CDR3 loop is CASNWRGQTNYGYTF. The CDR3 region has the DNA TGTGCCAGCAATTGGAGGGGACAGACTAACTATGGCTACACCTTC.

This chain links TRBV7-2 with TRBJ2-7; 11 nucleotides match TRBD2. This CDR3 is 19 amino acids long. The V gene's germline CDR1 is SGHTA and CDR2 FQGNSA. Trimming at V came to 2 bases and at J to 6 bases, leaving 18 bases not matched to a gene. The CDR3 region is CASSLKFGLAGTSGGEQYF. The CDR3 DNA sequence: TGTGCCAGCAGCTTAAAGTTTGGACTAGCGGGCACTTCGGGAGGCGAGCAGTACTTC.

CDR3 nucleotide sequence: TGTGCCAGCAGTTTAACCCCCGTTCGGGGGGCGCGTAATGGCTACACCTTC. Translated, it gives CASSLTPVRGARNGYTF. The V call is TRBV27, the J call TRBJ1-2; maybe TRBD1 (6 bases). Trimming took 2 bases from V and 6 from J, leaving 22 bases between them. From germline, CDR1 is MNHEY and CDR2 SMNVEV (reference sequence). CDR3 length: 17 residues.

This clone was seen a few times. The chain uses TRBV7-2 and TRBJ1-1; D gene ambiguous. This CDR3 has 13 residues. The germline V and J ends were trimmed by 5 bases and 1 base, with 8 bases remaining between them. Per germline, CDR1 SGHTA and CDR2 FQGNSA. The CDR3 sequence is CASSPTWNTEAFF. The CDR3, as DNA: TGTGCCAGCAGCCCTACGTGGAACACTGAAGCTTTCTTT. The whole variable domain, remainder taken from reference TRBV7-2 and TRBJ1-1, is GAGVSQSPSNKVTEKGKDVELRCDPISGHTALYWYRQSLGQGLEFLIYFQGNSAPDKSGLPSDRFSAERTGGSVSTLTIQRTQQEDSAVYLCASSPTWNTEAFFGQGTRLTVV.

This clone was observed a single time. Other nucleotide sequences in the sample specify the same CDR3. The rearrangement joins TRBV7-9 to TRBJ1-3; D is ambiguous. The ends were cut back, 4 bases at V and 4 bases at J, with 8 bases in the middle. Germline V lookup: CDR1 SEHNR, CDR2 FQNEAQ (reference sequence). The CDR3 runs 13 residues. The CDR3 sequence: CASSSLSGNTIYF. In DNA, the CDR3 is TGTGCCAGCAGCTCGTTGTCGGGAAACACCATATATTTT. Combining the CDR3 with reference TRBV7-9 and TRBJ1-3 gives the whole variable domain DTGVSQNPRHKITKRGQNVTFRCDPISEHNRLYWYRQTLGQGPEFLTYFQNEAQLEKSRLLSDRFSAERPKGSFSTLEIQRTEQGDSAMYLCASSSLSGNTIYFGEGSWLTVV.

This clone was found a few times. This sequence joins TRBV5-4 and TRBJ2-1; no clear D. The length of the CDR3 is 13 residues. Germline V lookup: CDR1 SGHNT, CDR2 YYREEE (reference sequence). The V gene lost 2 bases and the J gene lost 3 bases, with 6 bases spanning the gap. Here the CDR3 DNA reads TGTGCCAGCAGCTTTAATAACTACAATGAGCAGTTCTTC. Translation gives CASSFNNYNEQFF.

V is TRBV19 and J is TRBJ1-4, with TRBD1 matching over 8 bases. Per the germline V gene, CDR1 is LNHDA and CDR2 is SQIVND (reference sequence). V lost 5 bases and J lost 7; bases outside the gene matches: 6. This CDR3 spans 14 amino acids. DNA for the CDR3: TGTGCCAGTAGTCAACAGGGGGTGACTGAAAAACTGTTTTTT. Its translation: CASSQQGVTEKLFF.

On this clone: At one end, the junction sequence differs from germline, possibly due to a read error. V is TRBV18 and J is TRBJ2-3, with D possibly matching TRBD1 (5 bases). The V gene's germline CDR1 is KGHSH and CDR2 LQKENI. There are 13 residues in the CDR3. CDR3 protein: CASSPQGTDTQYF. The CDR3 DNA follows: TGTGCCAGTTCACCTCAGGGAACAGATACGCAGTATTTT.

This rearrangement joins TRBV19 to TRBJ1-5, with 7 nucleotides matching TRBD1. This CDR3 comprises 16 residues. Per the germline V gene, CDR1 is LNHDA and CDR2 is SQIVND (reference sequence). Losses at the gene ends were 5 bases for V and 6 bases for J; bases not matched to a gene: 13. The CDR3 spells CASSPQTGTVGQPQHF. In nucleotides, the CDR3 is TGTGCCAGTAGTCCCCAAACCGGGACAGTGGGTCAGCCCCAGCATTTT.

This clone has only a few counts. The chain couples TRBV5-6 to TRBJ1-6; possibly TRBD1 for D (6 bases). This CDR3 comprises 13 residues. Trimming removed 4 bases at V and 7 bases at J, with 9 bases between. The germline V gene has CDR1 SGHDT and CDR2 YYEEEE. This chain's CDR3 is CASSGQTNSPLHF. CDR3 nucleotide sequence: TGTGCCAGCAGCGGACAGACAAATTCACCCCTCCACTTT.